These T cell receptor beta chains were read from a single sample in a study of T cell repertoires in cytomegalovirus infection. Their specific antigens are unknown. Using its own MiXCR run on the reads, TCRdb lists one record per CDR3 protein. This table holds about 340,000 distinct CDR3 sequences, almost 30% found once. The sequenced sample was cultured PBMCs, obtained from culture after CMV antigen stimulation. These receptors were taken from a human donor in good health (CMV status not recorded). Some clones in this sample may be carry-over from other donors' samples. Each CDR3 is given with its conserved first and last residue. D genes are given only for firm matches. Not every row has a clone size; where given, it reads once, few, many or a size class.

v_call,j_call,d_call,clone_size,cdr3_nt,cdr3_aa
TRBV7-2,TRBJ1-1,-,-,TGTGCCAGCAGCCCGACCCTGGGCGGAACTGAAGCTTTCTTT,CASSPTLGGTEAFF
TRBV4-1,TRBJ2-1,TRBD2,-,TGCGCCAGCAGCCAAGGGAGGACAGCGGGAGCGTACAATGAGCAGTTCTTC,CASSQGRTAGAYNEQFF
TRBV7-2,TRBJ2-2,TRBD1,few,TGTGCCAGCAGCTTAGCATACAGGGGCACCGGGGAGCTGTTTTTT,CASSLAYRGTGELFF
TRBV19,TRBJ1-1,-,-,TGTGCCAGTAGCCCCGGTCAACAGAACCGTGAAGCTTTCTTT,CASSPGQQNREAFF
TRBV11-2,TRBJ2-5,TRBD1,-,TGTGCCAGCAGCCCGACAGGGGGAGTGGAGACCCAGTACTTC,CASSPTGGVETQYF
TRBV7-3,TRBJ2-7,-,few,TGTGCCAGCAGCCCGACTAGACAAGGCGAGCAGTACTTC,CASSPTRQGEQYF
TRBV12-3/TRBV12-4,TRBJ1-1,-,few,TGTGCCAGCAGGCTGGACAGCATGAACACTGAAGCTTTCTTT,CASRLDSMNTEAFF
TRBV5-1,TRBJ1-1,-,-,TGCGCCAGCCAGACAGACATGAACACTGAAGCTTTCTTT,CASQTDMNTEAFF
TRBV12-5,TRBJ1-6,-,-,TGTGCTAGTGGTTTGGTATGGGCAGTGAGCTCCTATAATTCACCCCTCCACTTT,CASGLVWAVSSYNSPLHF
TRBV5-4,TRBJ1-1,-,-,TGTGCCAGCAGCTTGGGCCCCACTTCCCGGGAGAACACTGAAGCTTTCTTT,CASSLGPTSRENTEAFF
TRBV7-9,TRBJ2-2,-,many,TGTGCCAGCAGCTTCCTGGCCCAGGGGGAGCTGTTTTTT,CASSFLAQGELFF
TRBV15,TRBJ1-2,-,-,TGTGCCACCAGCAGAGATGGACATCTCTCCTTC,CATSRDGHLSF
TRBV10-3,TRBJ2-6,TRBD1,-,TGTGCCATCACCCCGGGACAGGGGCGAGCCAACGTCCTGACTTTC,CAITPGQGRANVLTF
TRBV12-3/TRBV12-4,TRBJ1-1,-,-,TGTGCCAGCACCAACTACATCACCAACACTGAAGCTTTCTTT,CASTNYITNTEAFF
TRBV3-1,TRBJ2-5,TRBD2,-,TGTGCCAGCAGCCGAGGGACAGCGGGAGGGAAAGAGACCCAGTACTTC,CASSRGTAGGKETQYF
TRBV12-3/TRBV12-4,TRBJ2-3,-,many,TGTGCCAGCTACAGTTCGCTCACAGATACGCAGTATTTT,CASYSSLTDTQYF